A selection of T cell receptor beta chains follows, all from one sample in a study of T cells in Graves' hyperthyroidism and ophthalmopathy. TCRdb itself ran the multiplex PCR reads through MiXCR, one entry per CDR3 protein. The sample holds over 450,000 distinct CDR3 sequences, roughly an eighth seen once. Sequencing used blood. These receptors were taken from a woman under 30 with Graves' hyperthyroidism. CDR3s include the opening cysteine and the closing phenylalanine or tryptophan. A D gene is named only where the DNA matches it firmly. Part of the rows lack a size; the others show once, few, many or a class for expanded clones.

14,TRBV28,TRBD2,TRBJ2-1,many,TGTGCCAGCAGTTTAGGACTAGCAAGCAATGAGCAGTTCTTC,CASSLGLASNEQFF
17,TRBV27,TRBD1,TRBJ1-1,-,TGTGCCAGCAGTTCCCTCTTACAGGGGGCAGCGAACACTGAAGCTTTCTTT,CASSSLLQGAANTEAFF
13,TRBV27,-,TRBJ2-5,many,TGTGCCAGCAGTTTATTGACAGAAGAGACCCAGTACTTC,CASSLLTEETQYF
15,TRBV12-3/TRBV12-4,TRBD1,TRBJ2-1,many,TGTGCCAGCAGCCCGACCGGGTACAGGGGAAATGAGCAGTTCTTC,CASSPTGYRGNEQFF
14,TRBV28,-,TRBJ2-3,many,TGTGCCAGCAGTCGGACAGGAGGGGCAGATACGCAGTATTTT,CASSRTGGADTQYF
13,TRBV9,-,TRBJ1-1,many,TGTGCCAGCAGCGCGGGAGCGGACACTGAAGCTTTCTTT,CASSAGADTEAFF
15,TRBV13,-,TRBJ1-2,many,TGTGCCAGCAGCTTCACGTCCGGGTCCCTGGGTGGCTACACCTTC,CASSFTSGSLGGYTF
16,TRBV20-1,TRBD1,TRBJ2-1,-,TGCAGTACCAGAGGACAGGCGACCATAGCCTACAATGAGCAGTTCTTC,CSTRGQATIAYNEQFF
15,TRBV5-1,-,TRBJ2-7,-,TGCGCCAGCAGCGCCCTCGGGCGGGACAACTACGAGCAGTACTTC,CASSALGRDNYEQYF
15,TRBV11-3,TRBD1,TRBJ1-3,few,TGTGCCAGCAGCTACTCTACAGGGGCTGGAAACACCATATATTTT,CASSYSTGAGNTIYF
15,TRBV7-6,-,TRBJ1-6,many,TGTGCCAGCAGCTTAGGGGTCTCGTATAATTCACCCCTCCACTTT,CASSLGVSYNSPLHF
16,TRBV4-1,TRBD2,TRBJ2-7,once,TGCGCCAGCAGCCAGGATCTTAGCGGGAGTATCTACGAGCAGTACTTC,CASSQDLSGSIYEQYF
15,TRBV9,-,TRBJ2-5,-,TGTGCCAGCAGCTTCCGGGAAGGAGGCGAGGAGACCCAGTACTTC,CASSFREGGEETQYF
16,TRBV6-5,TRBD1,TRBJ1-3,-,TGTGCCAGCAGTTACCGTTACAGGGGGACTGGAAACACCATATATTTT,CASSYRYRGTGNTIYF
16,TRBV7-9,-,TRBJ2-1,few,TGTGCCAGCAGCTTCTCCCGGCGGGCCGCGGGCAATGAGCAGTTCTTC,CASSFSRRAAGNEQFF
15,TRBV7-2,TRBD1,TRBJ2-5,-,TGTGCCAGCAGCTTAGATTCGGGACAGGGAGAGACCCAGTACTTC,CASSLDSGQGETQYF
15,TRBV7-2,-,TRBJ1-2,many,TGTGCCAGCAGCTCCCGACAGACAGATAACTATGGCTACACCTTC,CASSSRQTDNYGYTF
15,TRBV12-3/TRBV12-4,-,TRBJ1-5,many,TGTGCCAGCAGTTTTCAGGGGTCGGAGAATCAGCCCCAGCATTTT,CASSFQGSENQPQHF
15,TRBV7-3,-,TRBJ2-2,-,TGTGCCAGCAGCTTAGGCCCGGTGGAGGCCGGGGAGCTGTTTTTT,CASSLGPVEAGELFF
12,TRBV30,-,TRBJ2-5,many,TGTGCCTGGAGCCTTTCGGGGGAGACCCAGTACTTC,CAWSLSGETQYF
13,TRBV11-2,-,TRBJ1-1,many,TGTGCCAGCAGTTATAGGGGCAGCACTGAAGCTTTCTTT,CASSYRGSTEAFF
18,TRBV11-2,TRBD2,TRBJ2-1,many,TGTGCCAGCAGAAAATGGGATGCTAGCGGAACTCCTTCCAATGAGCAGTTCTTC,CASRKWDASGTPSNEQFF
15,TRBV10-2,-,TRBJ1-2,many,TGCGCCAGCAGTGACCCCTCTACCACTAACTATGGCTACACCTTC,CASSDPSTTNYGYTF
13,TRBV4-1,-,TRBJ1-4,many,TGCGCCAGCAGCCAGGGGCTAAATGAAAAACTGTTTTTT,CASSQGLNEKLFF
12,TRBV30,-,TRBJ2-4,few,TGTGCCTGGAGTGCCGGGGGAGACATTCAGTACTTC,CAWSAGGDIQYF
13,TRBV12-3/TRBV12-4,-,TRBJ2-4,many,TGTGCCAGCACAACGGGAGTGGGAAACATTCAGTACTTC,CASTTGVGNIQYF
13,TRBV27,TRBD2,TRBJ2-7,many,TGTGCCAGCACGTCTAGCGGGACCTACGAGCAGTACTTC,CASTSSGTYEQYF
16,TRBV30,TRBD2,TRBJ2-1,many,TGTGCCTGGAGTGACCAAGCGGGGGGACTCTACAATGAGCAGTTCTTC,CAWSDQAGGLYNEQFF
13,TRBV3-1,-,TRBJ1-1,many,TGTGCCAGCAGCCGGGGCCTTCAACCTGAAGCTTTCTTT,CASSRGLQPEAFF
13,TRBV6-5,-,TRBJ2-6,-,TGTGCCAGCAGTTATCGTGGGGCCAACGTCCTGACTTTC,CASSYRGANVLTF
15,TRBV12-3/TRBV12-4,TRBD2,TRBJ2-2,many,TGTGCCAGCAGCTCAGCGGGAGGGCCTAACGGGGAGCTGTTTTTT,CASSSAGGPNGELFF
14,TRBV6-2/TRBV6-3,-,TRBJ2-7,many,TGTGCCAGCAGTTACTATGCCGCGGGCTACGAGCAGTACTTC,CASSYYAAGYEQYF
17,TRBV7-3,-,TRBJ2-3,many,TGTGCCAGCAGCTTAGACTCGGCCAGGGCCAGCACAGATACGCAGTATTTT,CASSLDSARASTDTQYF
14,TRBV3-1,-,TRBJ1-5,few,TGTGCCAGCAGCCATGGGGGCGGCAATCAGCCCCAGCATTTT,CASSHGGGNQPQHF
15,TRBV9,-,TRBJ1-4,many,TGTGCCAGCAGCCCCACGACAGGACTTAATGAAAAACTGTTTTTT,CASSPTTGLNEKLFF
14,TRBV6-1,TRBD2,TRBJ2-7,many,TGTGCCACCTCTGGGACTAGCGGAATCTACGAGCAGTACTTC,CATSGTSGIYEQYF
13,TRBV12-3/TRBV12-4,-,TRBJ1-2,many,TGTGCCAGCAGTTCCAGGGAGGTCTATGGCTACACCTTC,CASSSREVYGYTF
15,TRBV7-6,-,TRBJ1-3,few,TGTGCCAGCAGCTTGGGGCTCACCTCTGGAAACACCATATATTTT,CASSLGLTSGNTIYF
12,TRBV6-1,TRBD1,TRBJ2-1,-,TGTGCCAGCAAACCCAGGGGGCATGAGCAGTTCTTC,CASKPRGHEQFF
15,TRBV11-2,-,TRBJ1-5,many,TGTGCCAGCAGCTTACAAGGGCAGAGCAATCAGCCCCAGCATTTT,CASSLQGQSNQPQHF
12,TRBV20-1,-,TRBJ2-3,-,TGCAGCGGAGGGGCCGGCACAGATACGCAGTATTTT,CSGGAGTDTQYF
15,TRBV4-1,-,TRBJ2-5,-,TGCGCCAGCGGCCAGTCTTGGGGGTCCGAAGAGACCCAGTACTTC,CASGQSWGSEETQYF
16,TRBV18,-,TRBJ2-3,many,TGTGCCAGCTCACTTAGGACTCAGATCAACACAGATACGCAGTATTTT,CASSLRTQINTDTQYF
17,TRBV7-6,-,TRBJ2-1,-,TGTGCCAGCAGCTTAAGTAAATCGGGACTCCTACACAATGAGCAGTTCTTC,CASSLSKSGLLHNEQFF
16,TRBV18,TRBD1,TRBJ1-1,many,TGTGCCAGCTCACCACCGCTGACAGGGTTGAACACTGAAGCTTTCTTT,CASSPPLTGLNTEAFF
11,TRBV29-1,-,TRBJ1-2,few,TGCAGCGTGGGAAGGGGTAATGGCTACACCTTC,CSVGRGNGYTF